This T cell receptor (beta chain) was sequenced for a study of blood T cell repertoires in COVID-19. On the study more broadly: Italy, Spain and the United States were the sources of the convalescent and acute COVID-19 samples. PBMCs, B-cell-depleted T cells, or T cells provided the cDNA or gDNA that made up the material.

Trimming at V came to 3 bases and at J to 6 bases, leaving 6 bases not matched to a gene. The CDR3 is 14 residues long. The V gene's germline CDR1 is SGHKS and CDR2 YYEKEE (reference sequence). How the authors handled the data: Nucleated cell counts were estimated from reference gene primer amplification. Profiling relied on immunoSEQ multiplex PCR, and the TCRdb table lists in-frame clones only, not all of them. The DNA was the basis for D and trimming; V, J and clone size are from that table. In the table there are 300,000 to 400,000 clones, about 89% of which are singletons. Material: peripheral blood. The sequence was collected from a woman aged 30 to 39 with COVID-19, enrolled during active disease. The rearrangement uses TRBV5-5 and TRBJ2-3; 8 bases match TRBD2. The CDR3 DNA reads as TGTGCCAGCAGCTGGGGGTCGGGAGGGGATACGCAGTATTTT. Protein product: CASSWGSGGDTQYF.